This TCR beta chain originates from a study of T-cell memory formation after mild COVID-19. General study points: Clones that shrank (day 15 to 85) were balanced CD4/CD8, whereas later expanders leaned CD4+.

This clonotype has a single count. Its target is unknown. TCRdb re-derived calls from the 5' RACE reads in MiXCR, one entry per CDR3 protein. The data contain about 400,000 distinct CDR3 sequences, under 25% of them singletons. The receptor comes from an adult woman who had mild COVID-19 (a few samples of this study predate the infection). Cell type and time point are not known. The material sequenced was PBMCs or a T cell subset sorted from them (not recorded which).

The CDR3: CSGTRPNTEAFF. As DNA, the CDR3 is TGCAGTGGTACGCGGCCGAACACTGAAGCTTTCTTT. The chain carries TRBV20-1 and TRBJ1-1; D not resolved. The V gene lost 7 bases and the J gene lost 1 base, with 10 bases spanning the gap. This CDR3 spans 12 amino acids. CDR1 is DFQATT, CDR2 SNEGSKA, per germline (reference sequence).